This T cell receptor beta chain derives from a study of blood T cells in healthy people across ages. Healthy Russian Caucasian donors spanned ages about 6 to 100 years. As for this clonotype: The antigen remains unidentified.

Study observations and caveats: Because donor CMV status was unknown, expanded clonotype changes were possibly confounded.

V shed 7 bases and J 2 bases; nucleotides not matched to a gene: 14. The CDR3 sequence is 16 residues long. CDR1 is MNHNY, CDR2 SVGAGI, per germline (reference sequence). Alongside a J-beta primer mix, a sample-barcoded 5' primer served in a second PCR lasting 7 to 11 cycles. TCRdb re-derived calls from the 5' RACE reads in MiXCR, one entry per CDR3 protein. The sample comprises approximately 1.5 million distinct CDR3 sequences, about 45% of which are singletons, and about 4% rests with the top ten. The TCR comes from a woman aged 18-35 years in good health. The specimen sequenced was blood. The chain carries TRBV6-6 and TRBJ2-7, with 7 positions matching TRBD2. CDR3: CASNPRSTAGAYEQYF. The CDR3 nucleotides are TGTGCCAGCAACCCCCGGAGCACTGCGGGAGCCTACGAGCAGTACTTC.